This TCR beta chain was obtained from a study of cytomegalovirus exposure and HLA in healthy donors (dated by TCRdb to about 2017). Notes on the research overall: According to a later analysis, the approximately 120 validation repertoires were produced on the same platform as the 700 or so repertoires of the first cohort. The study was designed to test whether signatures of past pathogen exposure could be identified by cataloging public T cell receptors. In addition to the first cohort of 650 to 750 subjects, a separate validation cohort of 120 different subjects was used. High-throughput TCR immunosequencing, statistical association of individual TCRs with disease status, and machine learning were combined to predict cytomegalovirus infection status.

Turning to this clone: Its specific antigen is unknown. No base qualities exist here, and no much larger clone lies one base off it.

What the authors observed across the whole study: Of the cluster scores, roughly 95% were above 0 in a later analysis, which found that TCRs clustered in the first cohort also tended to co-occur in the 120 validation repertoires. Most TCR sequences were seen in very few donors, while some public TCRs were found in many individuals. The classifier was reported to diagnose cytomegalovirus status with high specificity and sensitivity in both the original cohort and the validation cohort. In vitro tests confirmed that a few of the cytomegalovirus-associated TCR beta chains recognize cytomegalovirus antigens. The authors suggested that the approach could potentially be extended to other disease states and immunological phenotypes. A total of roughly 160 TCR beta chains were listed by the study as associated with cytomegalovirus. A later analysis lacked HLA typing for the validation cohort, so it scored co-occurrence in that cohort across all 110 or so repertoires.

Per the germline V gene, SQVTM is the CDR1 and ANQGSEA is the CDR2. The CDR3 runs 14 amino acids, cysteine and phenylalanine included. Of the read, only the CDR3 DNA is kept; its 42 bases are in frame from base 1. The trim is 5 bases for V and 2 bases for J, with a gap of 13 bases between the germline ends. The donors belonged to the validation cohort of about 120 subjects, which was separate from the approximately 700-subject first cohort. To prepare the library, the immunoSEQ multiplex PCR assay was applied. The published analysis was carried out like this. To diagnose cytomegalovirus status from the catalog of TCR beta chain sequences, a statistical classification framework was built. TCRdb retrieved this table from immuneACCESS and kept in-frame rearrangements only. Not all clones are present; in checked studies, unresolved V genes account for under half, and no reason is known for the remainder. The DNA gave D and trimming, while V, J and clone size come from that table. The sample data list 100,000 to 150,000 clones, and about 88% of these were observed just once. The ten most abundant clones make up approximately 1.2% of the sample.

The sequence is built from TRBV29-1 and TRBJ2-1; TRBD2 is perhaps the D gene, given 5 matching bases. This TCR was sampled from a woman between 18 and 29 years old in good health and CMV-seronegative. Source material: PBMCs. The nucleotide sequence reads as follows: TGCAGCGTTTCCAGGACTCGAACCTACAATGAGCAGTTCTTC. Its amino acids are CSVSRTRTYNEQFF.